The sequence of this TCR beta chain was determined in a study of blood T cell repertoires in COVID-19. Study details: The United States, Italy and Spain supplied acute and convalescent COVID-19 samples.

V was pared by 4 bases and J by 3 bases, with 12 bases between. This CDR3 has 15 residues. Germline V CDR1 and CDR2: LGHDT, YNNKEL (reference sequence). Using immunoSEQ multiplex PCR, the repertoire was profiled, and TCRdb retains in-frame clones only, with some absent. Of fewer than 150,000 clones in the sample, 84% are singletons; the top ten hold around 12%. The receptor was derived from a woman aged 25 to 39 who had recovered from COVID-19. The rearrangement joins TRBV3-1 (or the pseudogene TRBV3-2) to TRBJ2-2; D is undetermined. The specimen sequenced was peripheral blood. DNA of the CDR3: TGTGCCAGCAGCCCGCCGAGCCCGGACACCGGGGAGCTGTTTTTT. It encodes CASSPPSPDTGELFF.